Many counts were recorded for the clone carrying this T cell receptor (beta chain). The CDR3 loop spans 14 amino acids. V was trimmed by 7 bases and J by 6 bases, leaving 16 bases between them. Germline values: CDR1 SNHLY, CDR2 FYNNEI. HTBI primers from iRepertoire and Arm-PCR of CDR3 regions yielded the TCR beta libraries. TCRdb analysed the multiplex PCR reads with MiXCR anew, one entry per CDR3 protein. The top ten hold about 19% of the sample, which has a few hundred thousand distinct CDR3 sequences, 12% seen once. The data belong to a study of regulatory T cells in long-lasting Graves disease. Stated time point: newly diagnosed GD, antithyroid drugs for less than 3 months. PBMCs were the source of the RNA used for TCR sequencing. The same data also contributed to another study, on T cells in Graves' hyperthyroidism and ophthalmopathy.

The chain joins TRBV2 to TRBJ1-5; D is possibly TRBD1 (5 bases). The source material was peripheral blood mononuclear cells (PBMCs), sampled at new diagnosis, from a patient treated with antithyroid drugs. This sequence was found in a woman aged 18-30 years with Graves disease. Here the CDR3 reads CASNRVAGIQPQHF. CDR3 DNA: TGTGCCAGCAACCGAGTGGCAGGGATTCAGCCCCAGCATTTT.